The 3 T cell receptor beta chains presented below share a single source sample, sequenced in a study of blood T cell repertoires in COVID-19. Generated by immunoSEQ multiplex PCR, the TCRdb table keeps only in-frame clones and is missing some. The profile shows about 120,000 clones, more than 80% of them singletons. Sequencing used peripheral blood. These TCRs come from a woman aged 45-59 years with acute or convalescent COVID-19.

This chain joins TRBV6-5 and TRBJ2-7; 7 nucleotides align to TRBD2. CDR1 and CDR2 from the germline V gene are MNHEY and SVGAGI. V gave up 7 bases and J gave up 5 bases; unmatched junction bases: 11. The length of the CDR3 is 14 residues. As DNA, the CDR3 is TGTGCCAGCACGATTCGGGGGGTTCTGAACGAGCAGTACTTC. Encoded protein: CASTIRGVLNEQYF.

CDR3 sequence (DNA): TGTGCCAGCAGTGGGGACAGACGGCATGAAAAACTGTTTTTT. This translates into CASSGDRRHEKLFF. V is TRBV2 and J is TRBJ1-4; 7 bases fit TRBD1. Trimming cost V 4 bases and J 6 bases; bases outside gene matches: 5. Germline CDR1 SNHLY, CDR2 FYNNEI. The CDR3 sequence is 14 residues long.

The chain recombines TRBV15 with TRBJ2-7; TRBD1 matches 7 bases. The CDR3 extends over 15 amino acids. Trimming took 3 bases from V and 6 from J; bases not matched to a gene: 11. The germline V gene encodes CDR1 LNHNV and CDR2 YYDKDF (reference sequence). CDR3 amino acids: CATSSVREGASEQYF. The CDR3 DNA sequence: TGTGCCACCAGCAGTGTGCGAGAGGGGGCGAGCGAGCAGTACTTC.